One sample yielded the 3 T cell receptor beta chains listed below, sequenced in a study of blood T cell repertoires in COVID-19. The data were produced by immunoSEQ multiplex PCR, yet TCRdb's version contains in-frame clones alone and is incomplete. This table has some 120,000 clones, around 78% appearing once. What was sequenced was peripheral blood. Receptor source: a man aged 30 to 39 with acute or convalescent COVID-19.

The chain has TRBV4-2 and TRBJ2-1, with TRBD1 identical over 12 bases. Germline V lookup: CDR1 LGHNA, CDR2 YNFKEQ. After removal of 8 bases from V and 7 bases from J, the junction contained 3 bases not matched to a gene. The CDR3 is 13 amino acids. The CDR3 reads CASGTGGNNEQFF. The CDR3 DNA is TGTGCCAGCGGGACAGGGGGCAATAATGAGCAGTTCTTC.

The rearrangement links TRBV2 to TRBJ2-1, with TRBD2 matching 7 bases. From germline, CDR1 is SNHLY and CDR2 FYNNEI. The CDR3 is 15 residues long. V lost 1 base and J lost 8; bases outside the gene matches: 8. CDR3 region: CASSEVAGASDEQFF. The CDR3 DNA reads TGTGCCAGCAGTGAAGTTGCGGGAGCTAGCGATGAGCAGTTCTTC.

The rearrangement uses TRBV6-6 and TRBJ1-3; tentative D call: TRBD1 (6 bases). The CDR3 runs 16 residues. V lost 2 bases to trimming and J lost 0 bases, with 11 bases between them. Germline V gene sequence: CDR1 MNHNY, CDR2 SVGAGI (reference sequence). The CDR3 sequence: CASSYVEDSSGNTIYF. CDR3 nucleotides: TGTGCCAGCAGTTACGTGGAGGACAGCTCTGGAAACACCATATATTTT.